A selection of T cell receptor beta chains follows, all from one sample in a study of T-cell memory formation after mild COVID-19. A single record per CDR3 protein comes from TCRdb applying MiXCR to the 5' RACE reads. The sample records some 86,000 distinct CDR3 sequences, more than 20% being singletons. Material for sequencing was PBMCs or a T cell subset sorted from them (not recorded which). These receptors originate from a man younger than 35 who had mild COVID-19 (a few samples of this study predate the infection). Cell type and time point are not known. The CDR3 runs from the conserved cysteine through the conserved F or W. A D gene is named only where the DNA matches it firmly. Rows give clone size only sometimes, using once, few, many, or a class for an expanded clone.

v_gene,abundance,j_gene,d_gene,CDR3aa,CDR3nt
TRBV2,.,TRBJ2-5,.,CASSEDGSGRRSEAQYF,TGTGCCAGCAGTGAAGATGGTTCGGGCAGACGCTCAGAGGCACAGTACTTC
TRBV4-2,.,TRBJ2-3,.,CASSQGDRPSTDTQYF,TGTGCCAGCAGCCAAGGTGACAGGCCCAGCACAGATACGCAGTATTTT
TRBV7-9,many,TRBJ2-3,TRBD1,CASGRSGQIISTDTQYF,TGTGCCAGCGGCAGGTCGGGACAGATAATTAGCACAGATACGCAGTATTTT
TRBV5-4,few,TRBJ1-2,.,CASSLEVKYGYTF,TGTGCCAGCAGCTTGGAGGTGAAGTATGGCTACACCTTC
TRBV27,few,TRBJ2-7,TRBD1,CACRAGGQYEQYF,TGTGCCTGCCGCGCAGGGGGTCAATACGAGCAGTACTTC
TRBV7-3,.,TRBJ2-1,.,CASSPRGFGNEQFF,TGTGCCAGCAGCCCAAGGGGGTTCGGGAATGAGCAGTTCTTC
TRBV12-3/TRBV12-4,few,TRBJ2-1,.,CASSWSRVDEQFF,TGTGCCAGCAGTTGGTCGAGGGTCGATGAGCAGTTCTTC
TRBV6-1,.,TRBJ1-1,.,CGVEEWNTEAFF,TGTGGCGTAGAGGAATGGAACACTGAAGCTTTCTTT
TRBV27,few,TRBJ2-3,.,CASNAASTDTQYF,TGTGCCAGCAACGCAGCTAGCACAGATACGCAGTATTTT
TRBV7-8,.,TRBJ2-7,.,CASSPPGTLRYEQYF,TGTGCCAGCAGCCCCCCAGGGACACTTCGTTACGAGCAGTACTTC
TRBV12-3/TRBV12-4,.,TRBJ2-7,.,CASSEPGQAYEQYF,TGTGCCAGCAGTGAGCCGGGACAAGCCTACGAGCAGTACTTC
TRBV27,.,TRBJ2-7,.,CASSLRVDGDEQYF,TGTGCCAGCAGCTTGCGGGTGGACGGGGACGAGCAGTACTTC
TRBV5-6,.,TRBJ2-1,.,CASSLGVNEQFF,TGTGCCAGCAGCTTGGGGGTTAATGAGCAGTTCTTC
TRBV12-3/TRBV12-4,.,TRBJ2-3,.,CASSSQPLSTDTQYF,TGTGCCAGCAGTTCTCAACCCCTTAGCACAGATACGCAGTATTTT
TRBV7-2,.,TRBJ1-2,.,CASSSTSGGNGYTF,TGTGCCAGCAGCTCTACCTCGGGAGGAAATGGCTACACCTTC
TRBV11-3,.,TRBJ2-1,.,CASSVQVNNEQFF,TGTGCCAGCAGCGTACAGGTTAACAATGAGCAGTTCTTC
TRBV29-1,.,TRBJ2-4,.,CSVEDGRGSKNIQYF,TGCAGCGTTGAAGATGGTCGGGGGTCCAAAAACATTCAGTACTTC
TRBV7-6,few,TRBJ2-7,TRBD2,CASSLGHGLAESYEQYF,TGTGCCAGCAGCTTAGGCCACGGGCTAGCGGAGTCCTACGAGCAGTACTTC
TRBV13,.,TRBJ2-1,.,CASSLGLVEGEQFF,TGTGCCAGCAGCTTAGGACTAGTCGAGGGTGAGCAGTTCTTC
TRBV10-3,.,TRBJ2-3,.,CAISSGGPETTDTQYF,TGTGCCATCAGTTCAGGAGGGCCGGAAACTACAGATACGCAGTATTTT
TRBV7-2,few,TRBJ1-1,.,CASSLDPPGTEAFF,TGTGCCAGCAGCTTAGATCCTCCGGGCACTGAAGCTTTCTTT
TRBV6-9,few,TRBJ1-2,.,CPEGSDYGYTF,TGTCCGGAGGGCTCCGACTATGGCTACACCTTC
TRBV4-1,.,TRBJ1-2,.,CASSQDLGPNFYGYTF,TGCGCCAGCAGCCAAGACCTCGGTCCCAACTTTTATGGCTACACCTTC
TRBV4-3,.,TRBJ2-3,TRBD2,CASSQEGGGAADTQYF,TGCGCCAGCAGCCAAGAGGGCGGGGGGGCCGCAGATACGCAGTATTTT
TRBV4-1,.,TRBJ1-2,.,CASSHGGVNYGYTF,TGCGCCAGCAGCCACGGGGGCGTCAACTATGGCTACACCTTC
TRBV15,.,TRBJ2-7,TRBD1,CATSGPGQDKYEQYF,TGTGCCACCAGCGGCCCGGGACAGGACAAATACGAGCAGTACTTC
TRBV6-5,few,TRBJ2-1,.,CASSYLDSSYNEQFF,TGTGCCAGCAGTTACCTTGACAGCTCCTACAATGAGCAGTTCTTC
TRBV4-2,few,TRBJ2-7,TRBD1,CASSQEKGQFYEQYF,TGTGCCAGCAGCCAAGAGAAGGGACAGTTCTACGAGCAGTACTTC
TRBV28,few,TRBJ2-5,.,CASREGNRRQETQYF,TGTGCCAGCAGGGAGGGGAACAGGCGGCAAGAGACCCAGTACTTC
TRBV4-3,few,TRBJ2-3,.,CASSQEDGGSTDTQYF,TGCGCCAGCAGCCAAGAAGATGGAGGTAGCACAGATACGCAGTATTTT
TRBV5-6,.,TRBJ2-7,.,CASSFPDSYEQYF,TGTGCCAGCAGCTTTCCGGACAGCTACGAGCAGTACTTC
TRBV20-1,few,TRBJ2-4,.,CSARGLSLAKNIQYF,TGCAGTGCTAGAGGACTAAGCCTAGCCAAAAACATTCAGTACTTC